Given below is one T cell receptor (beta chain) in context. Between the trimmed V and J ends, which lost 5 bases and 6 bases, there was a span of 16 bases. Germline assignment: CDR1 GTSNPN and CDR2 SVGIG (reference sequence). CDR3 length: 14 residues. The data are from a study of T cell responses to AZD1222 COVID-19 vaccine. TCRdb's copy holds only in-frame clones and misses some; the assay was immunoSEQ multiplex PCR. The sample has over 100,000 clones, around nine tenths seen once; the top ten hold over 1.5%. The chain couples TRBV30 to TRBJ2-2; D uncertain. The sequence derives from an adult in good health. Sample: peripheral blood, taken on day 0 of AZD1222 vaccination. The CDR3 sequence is CAWVDGPDSGELFF. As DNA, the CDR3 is TGTGCCTGGGTGGACGGTCCCGATTCCGGGGAGCTGTTTTTT.